This T cell receptor (beta chain) was recovered during a study of long-term antiretroviral therapy in people with HIV. A v3.0 immunoSEQ assay was performed at survey level. The target of sequencing was about 35,000-50,000 T-cell genomes per sample. Produced via immunoSEQ multiplex PCR; TCRdb's table is partial and in-frame only. The table lists over 30,000 clones, around 79% of them singletons, with under 4% in the top ten. CDR1 and CDR2 (germline): SGHDT, YYEEEE. This CDR3 comprises 12 residues. The V end lost 4 bases, the J end lost 2 bases, and 6 bases lay between the germline ends. General study findings and limits: Relative to transplant donor controls, diversity remained lower despite increasing after ART.

Concerning this clone itself: The antigen remains unidentified.

The TCR originated in a man aged 45 to 65 with HIV. The chain combines TRBV5-6 with TRBJ2-5; D is unclear. The sequences come from unsorted PBMCs, collected 3 years after starting antiretroviral therapy. In DNA, the CDR3 is TGTGCCAGCAGCGGGATACAAGAGACCCAGTACTTC. Its translation is CASSGIQETQYF.